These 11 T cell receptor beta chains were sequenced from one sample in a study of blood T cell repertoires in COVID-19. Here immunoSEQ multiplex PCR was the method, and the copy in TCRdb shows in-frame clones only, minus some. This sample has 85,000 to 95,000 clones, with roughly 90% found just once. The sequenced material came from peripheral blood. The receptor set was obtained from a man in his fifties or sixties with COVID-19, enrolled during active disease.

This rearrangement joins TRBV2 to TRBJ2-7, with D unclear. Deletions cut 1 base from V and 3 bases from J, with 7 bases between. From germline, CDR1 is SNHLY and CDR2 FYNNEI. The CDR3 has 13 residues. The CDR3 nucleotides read TGTGCCAGCAGTGAAGGGCTTTACTACGAGCAGTACTTC. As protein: CASSEGLYYEQYF. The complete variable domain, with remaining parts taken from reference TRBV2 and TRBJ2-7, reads EPEVTQTPSHQVTQMGQEVILRCVPISNHLYFYWYRQILGQKVEFLVSFYNNEISEKSEIFDDQFSVERPDGSNFTLKIRSTKLEDSAMYFCASSEGLYYEQYFGPGTRLTVT.

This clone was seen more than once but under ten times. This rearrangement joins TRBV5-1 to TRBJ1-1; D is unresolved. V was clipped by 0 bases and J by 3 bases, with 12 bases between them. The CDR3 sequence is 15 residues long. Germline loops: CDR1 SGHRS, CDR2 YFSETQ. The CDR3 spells CASSLDYTAYTEAFF. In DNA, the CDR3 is TGCGCCAGCAGCTTGGATTATACAGCTTACACTGAAGCTTTCTTT.

This chain's CDR3 is CAWSPPLLGQGNYGYTF. The DNA for the CDR3 is TGTGCCTGGAGTCCACCCCTCCTGGGACAGGGAAACTATGGCTACACCTTC. The J gene is TRBJ1-2, the V gene TRBV30, with TRBD1 matching over 9 bases. Germline V gene lookup returns CDR1 GTSNPN and CDR2 SVGIG (reference sequence). With V trimmed by 2 bases and J by 2 bases, 12 bases remained unmatched. CDR3 size: 17 residues. Combining the CDR3 with reference TRBV30 and TRBJ1-2 gives the whole variable domain SQTIHQWPATLVQPVGSPLSLECTVEGTSNPNLYWYRQAAGRGLQLLFYSVGIGQISSEVPQNLSASRPQDRQFILSSKKLLLSDSGFYLCAWSPPLLGQGNYGYTFGSGTRLTVV.

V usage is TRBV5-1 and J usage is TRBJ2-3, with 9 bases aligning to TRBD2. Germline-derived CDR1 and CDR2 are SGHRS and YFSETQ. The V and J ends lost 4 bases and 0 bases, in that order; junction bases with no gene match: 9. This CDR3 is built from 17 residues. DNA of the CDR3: TGCGCCAGCAGCGGATTGCCGGGACTAGCAAGCACAGATACGCAGTATTTT. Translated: CASSGLPGLASTDTQYF. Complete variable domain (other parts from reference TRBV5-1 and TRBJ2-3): KAGVTQTPRYLIKTRGQQVTLSCSPISGHRSVSWYQQTPGQGLQFLFEYFSETQRNKGNFPGRFSGRQFSNSRSEMNVSTLELGDSALYLCASSGLPGLASTDTQYFGPGTRLTVL.

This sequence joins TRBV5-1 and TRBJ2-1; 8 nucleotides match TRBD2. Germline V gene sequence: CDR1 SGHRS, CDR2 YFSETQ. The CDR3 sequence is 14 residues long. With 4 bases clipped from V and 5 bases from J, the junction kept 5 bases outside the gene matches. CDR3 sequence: CASSPGTSNNEQFF. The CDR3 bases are TGCGCCAGCAGCCCCGGGACTAGTAACAATGAGCAGTTCTTC.

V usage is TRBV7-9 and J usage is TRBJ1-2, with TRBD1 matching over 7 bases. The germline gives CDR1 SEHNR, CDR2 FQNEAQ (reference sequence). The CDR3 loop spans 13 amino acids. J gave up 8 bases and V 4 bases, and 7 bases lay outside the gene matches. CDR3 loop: CASSSFDRAGYTF. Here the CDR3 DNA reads TGTGCCAGCAGCTCCTTCGACAGGGCGGGCTACACCTTC.

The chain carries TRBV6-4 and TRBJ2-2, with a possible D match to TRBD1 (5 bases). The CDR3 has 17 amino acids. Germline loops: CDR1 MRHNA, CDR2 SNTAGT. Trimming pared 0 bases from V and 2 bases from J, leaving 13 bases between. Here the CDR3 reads CASSDSDSRENTGELFF. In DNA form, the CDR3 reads TGTGCCAGCAGTGACTCAGATTCCAGGGAAAACACCGGGGAGCTGTTTTTT.

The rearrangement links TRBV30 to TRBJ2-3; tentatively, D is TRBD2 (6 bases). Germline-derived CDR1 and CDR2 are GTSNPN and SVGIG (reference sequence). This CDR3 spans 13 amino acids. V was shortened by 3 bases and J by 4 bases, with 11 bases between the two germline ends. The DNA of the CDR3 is TGTGCCTGGAGGGACTACCGGGCAGATACGCAGTATTTT. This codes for CAWRDYRADTQYF.

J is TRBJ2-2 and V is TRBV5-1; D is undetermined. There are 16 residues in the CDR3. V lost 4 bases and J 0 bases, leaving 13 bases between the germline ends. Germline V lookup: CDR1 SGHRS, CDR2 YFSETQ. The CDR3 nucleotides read TGCGCCAGCAGCCCCATGGGCCCCGCGAACACCGGGGAGCTGTTTTTT. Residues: CASSPMGPANTGELFF.

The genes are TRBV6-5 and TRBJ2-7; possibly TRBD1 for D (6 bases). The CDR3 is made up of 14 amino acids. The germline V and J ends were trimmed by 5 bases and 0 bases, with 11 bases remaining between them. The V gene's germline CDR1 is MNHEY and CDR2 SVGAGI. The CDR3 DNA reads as TGTGCCAGCAGTCAATTGGACAGCTCCTACGAGCAGTACTTC. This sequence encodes CASSQLDSSYEQYF.

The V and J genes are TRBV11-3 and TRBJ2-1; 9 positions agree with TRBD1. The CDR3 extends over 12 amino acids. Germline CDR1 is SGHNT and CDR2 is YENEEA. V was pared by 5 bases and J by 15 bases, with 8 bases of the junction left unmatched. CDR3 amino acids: CASSHPGTGSFF. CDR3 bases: TGTGCCAGCAGCCATCCCGGGACAGGGTCGTTCTTC.